These T cell receptor beta chains were read from a single sample in a study of response to subunit inactivated influenza vaccine. TCRdb recomputed calls from the RT-PCR reads with MiXCR, one row per CDR3 protein. The table lists 650,000 to 800,000 distinct CDR3 sequences, 14% of them singletons. The sample in question was PBMCs from blood, obtained around 15 days before vaccination. The receptors derive from a middle-aged man who received an inactivated influenza vaccine. The CDR3 runs from the conserved cysteine through the conserved F or W. Each record gives: J gene, D gene, clone size, V gene, CDR3 DNA, CDR3 protein. A D gene is named only where the DNA matches it firmly. The size entry is marked missing in some rows and otherwise reads once, few, many or a size class.

TRBJ2-3	TRBD1	few	TRBV9	TGTGCCAGCAGCGTCGCCGGGACAGGGTTTACAGATACGCAGTATTTT	CASSVAGTGFTDTQYF
TRBJ2-1	.	many	TRBV4-3	TGCGCCAGCAGCCAAGTTGGGAGCTACAATGAGCAGTTCTTC	CASSQVGSYNEQFF
TRBJ1-4	.	.	TRBV10-3	TGTGCCATCCGGGGGTATGGGGGAGAAAAACTGTTTTTT	CAIRGYGGEKLFF
TRBJ2-5	.	.	TRBV9	TGTGCCAGCAGCGTCTCCGACTTCCAAGAGACCCAGTACTTC	CASSVSDFQETQYF
TRBJ2-1	.	many	TRBV21-1	TGTGCCAGCAGCAAAAGGCAAGGGTTTCAGTTCTTC	CASSKRQGFQFF
TRBJ2-7	.	many	TRBV7-9	TGTGCCAGCAGCTTAACACGGTTCGAGCAGTACTTC	CASSLTRFEQYF
TRBJ1-2	TRBD1	few	TRBV20-1	TGCAGTGCCGAGACAGGGACCTATGGCTACACCTTC	CSAETGTYGYTF
TRBJ2-1	.	few	TRBV5-6	TGTGCCAGCAGCTCCCTTGGGGTTCAATTACCAGACAATGAGCAGTTCTTC	CASSSLGVQLPDNEQFF
TRBJ2-5	.	many	TRBV18	TGTGCCAGCTCACCAGGCAGTCAAGAGACCCAGTACTTC	CASSPGSQETQYF
TRBJ1-6	.	.	TRBV2	TGTGCCAGCAGCCCAATGACAGCCTATAATTCACCCCTCCACTTT	CASSPMTAYNSPLHF
TRBJ2-1	TRBD1	.	TRBV28	TGTGCCAGCAGTTTCCCCGGGACAGGGTCCAATGAGCAGTTCTTC	CASSFPGTGSNEQFF
TRBJ2-4	.	few	TRBV20-1	TGCAGTGCTAGTCTTCGAGCCAAAAACATTCAGTACTTC	CSASLRAKNIQYF
TRBJ1-3	.	.	TRBV7-2	TGTGCCAGCAGCGACGGGACCTTCTCTGGAAACACCATATATTTT	CASSDGTFSGNTIYF
TRBJ2-4	TRBD1	.	TRBV12-3/TRBV12-4	TGTGCCAGTGACGCTACCGGACAGGGAAACATTCAGTACTTC	CASDATGQGNIQYF
TRBJ1-5	TRBD1	.	TRBV27	TGTGCCAGCAGCCCCGGGACAGGGGTATCGATAATGAATCAGCCCCAGCATTTT	CASSPGTGVSIMNQPQHF
TRBJ2-1	TRBD2	.	TRBV5-1	TGCGCCAGCAGCTCAGAGCGGGAGAGGAACAATGAGCAGTTCTTC	CASSSERERNNEQFF
TRBJ1-5	.	few	TRBV27	TGTGCCAGCAGTTTGGGACATGGAAAAGGTCAGCCCCAGCATTTT	CASSLGHGKGQPQHF
TRBJ1-6	.	.	TRBV30	TGTGCCTGGAGCCAGAAACAGGGTAATAATTCACCCCTCCACTTT	CAWSQKQGNNSPLHF
TRBJ2-7	.	.	TRBV29-1	TGCAGCGTTGTTAGTGATACCTACGAGCAGTACTTC	CSVVSDTYEQYF
TRBJ2-1	TRBD2	.	TRBV19	TGTGCCAGTAGTATAGCGGAGACTAGCGGGAGAAGCAAGTTCTTC	CASSIAETSGRSKFF
TRBJ1-1	.	few	TRBV10-3	TGTGCCATCAGGGGGACTATGAACACTGAAGCTTTCTTT	CAIRGTMNTEAFF
TRBJ2-5	TRBD2	.	TRBV6-2/TRBV6-3	TGTGCCAGCAGTTACTTGGGGGGGATCCCCCAAGAGACCCAGTACTTC	CASSYLGGIPQETQYF
TRBJ1-5	.	many	TRBV12-3/TRBV12-4	TGTGCCAGCAGTTTCCACAGAGGAGGTCAGCCCCAGCATTTT	CASSFHRGGQPQHF
TRBJ2-7	TRBD2	.	TRBV4-2	TGTGCCAGCAGCCAAGACCCTAGCGGGGGGGCCTACGAGCAGTACTTC	CASSQDPSGGAYEQYF
TRBJ2-1	.	.	TRBV7-9	TGTGCCAGCAGCTTAGCTACTCCCAATGAGCAGTTCTTC	CASSLATPNEQFF
TRBJ2-3	.	.	TRBV11-3	TGTGCCAGCAGCTTAGGGCTTGGGTCAGATACGCAGTATTTT	CASSLGLGSDTQYF
TRBJ2-1	.	few	TRBV5-5	TGTGCCAGCAGCTTGCGTACAGGGACCTACAATGAGCAGTTCTTC	CASSLRTGTYNEQFF
TRBJ2-7	.	.	TRBV27	TGTGCCAGCAGTTTCTCAGCGGATCCCTACGAGCAGTACTTC	CASSFSADPYEQYF
TRBJ1-1	TRBD1	few	TRBV13	TGTGCCAGCAGCTGGGGGACAGTGAACACTGAAGCTTTCTTT	CASSWGTVNTEAFF
TRBJ2-7	.	.	TRBV7-9	TGTGCCAGCAGCTTAGAGGTCACAGGATACGAGCAGTACTTC	CASSLEVTGYEQYF
TRBJ2-7	.	.	TRBV7-9	TGTGCCAGCAGCTTAGCTTCAAACGAGCAGTACTTC	CASSLASNEQYF
TRBJ1-5	.	many	TRBV5-6	TGTGCCAGCAGCACGGGGTACTCCAATCAGCCCCAGCATTTT	CASSTGYSNQPQHF
TRBJ2-3	TRBD2	.	TRBV11-2	TGTGCCAGCAGCACGGGGGGGGCGGGTACGCAGTATTTT	CASSTGGAGTQYF
TRBJ2-7	.	.	TRBV5-1	TGCGCCAGCAGCTTGGTAGAGGGTAGGGGCTACGAGCAGTACTTC	CASSLVEGRGYEQYF
TRBJ2-6	.	few	TRBV2	TGTGCCAGCATTTTCCTTGGGGCCAACGTCCTGACTTTC	CASIFLGANVLTF
TRBJ1-5	.	few	TRBV19	TGTGCCAGTAGAAAAGATCAGGGATCGAGTCAGCCCCAGCATTTT	CASRKDQGSSQPQHF
TRBJ2-1	TRBD2	many	TRBV28	TGTGCCAGCAGTTTAGTTTCCTTAGCGGGGGGGGTGAGTGAGGATGAGCAGTTCTTC	CASSLVSLAGGVSEDEQFF
TRBJ2-3	TRBD1	few	TRBV7-2	TGTGCCAGCAGCTTACACCAGGGGGCCACAGATACGCAGTATTTT	CASSLHQGATDTQYF
TRBJ2-7	.	once	TRBV3-1	TGTGCCAGCAGCCACCCGGATGGGGCCTTGTACTTC	CASSHPDGALYF
TRBJ2-1	TRBD2	many	TRBV4-1	TGCGCCAGCAGCCAAGATCGTGGGGACTGGGAGGGCAATGAGCAGTTCTTC	CASSQDRGDWEGNEQFF
TRBJ2-1	.	.	TRBV29-1	TGCAGCGTTGAGGCCGGGCGGGTCTCCTACAATGAGCAGTTCTTC	CSVEAGRVSYNEQFF
TRBJ2-1	TRBD1	.	TRBV12-3/TRBV12-4	TGTGCCAGCAGTGGGACAGGGCCCGTTGCGAATGAGCAGTTCTTC	CASSGTGPVANEQFF
TRBJ2-2	TRBD1	many	TRBV27	TGTGCCAGCAGTTTAGGACCGGGACAGGGAAACACCGGGGAGCTGTTTTTT	CASSLGPGQGNTGELFF
TRBJ2-3	.	few	TRBV7-8	TGTGCCAGCAGCTTAGTCTCTAGCCTTCTAGCTAGCACAGATACGCAGTATTTT	CASSLVSSLLASTDTQYF
TRBJ2-1	TRBD2	few	TRBV10-3	TGTGCCACCGGGACTAGCGGGAGGTTCAATTACAATGAGCAGTTCTTC	CATGTSGRFNYNEQFF
TRBJ2-3	.	.	TRBV19	TGTGCCAGTAGTAGGGGCCGGGGAGCTAGCACAGATACGCAGTATTTT	CASSRGRGASTDTQYF
TRBJ2-6	.	.	TRBV4-3	TGCGCCAGCAGCCAACGGACGGGCGGCGTCCTGACTTTC	CASSQRTGGVLTF
TRBJ2-7	.	few	TRBV28	TGTGCCATCCGGACGGCAAGATCCTACGAGCAGTACTTC	CAIRTARSYEQYF
TRBJ2-3	TRBD2	few	TRBV4-3	TGCGCCAGCAGCCAAGAATTTGCGGGAGTGGTTGATACGCAGTATTTT	CASSQEFAGVVDTQYF
TRBJ1-5	.	few	TRBV20-1	TGCAGTGCTCTTGCTCGTGGGAATCAGCCCCAGCATTTT	CSALARGNQPQHF